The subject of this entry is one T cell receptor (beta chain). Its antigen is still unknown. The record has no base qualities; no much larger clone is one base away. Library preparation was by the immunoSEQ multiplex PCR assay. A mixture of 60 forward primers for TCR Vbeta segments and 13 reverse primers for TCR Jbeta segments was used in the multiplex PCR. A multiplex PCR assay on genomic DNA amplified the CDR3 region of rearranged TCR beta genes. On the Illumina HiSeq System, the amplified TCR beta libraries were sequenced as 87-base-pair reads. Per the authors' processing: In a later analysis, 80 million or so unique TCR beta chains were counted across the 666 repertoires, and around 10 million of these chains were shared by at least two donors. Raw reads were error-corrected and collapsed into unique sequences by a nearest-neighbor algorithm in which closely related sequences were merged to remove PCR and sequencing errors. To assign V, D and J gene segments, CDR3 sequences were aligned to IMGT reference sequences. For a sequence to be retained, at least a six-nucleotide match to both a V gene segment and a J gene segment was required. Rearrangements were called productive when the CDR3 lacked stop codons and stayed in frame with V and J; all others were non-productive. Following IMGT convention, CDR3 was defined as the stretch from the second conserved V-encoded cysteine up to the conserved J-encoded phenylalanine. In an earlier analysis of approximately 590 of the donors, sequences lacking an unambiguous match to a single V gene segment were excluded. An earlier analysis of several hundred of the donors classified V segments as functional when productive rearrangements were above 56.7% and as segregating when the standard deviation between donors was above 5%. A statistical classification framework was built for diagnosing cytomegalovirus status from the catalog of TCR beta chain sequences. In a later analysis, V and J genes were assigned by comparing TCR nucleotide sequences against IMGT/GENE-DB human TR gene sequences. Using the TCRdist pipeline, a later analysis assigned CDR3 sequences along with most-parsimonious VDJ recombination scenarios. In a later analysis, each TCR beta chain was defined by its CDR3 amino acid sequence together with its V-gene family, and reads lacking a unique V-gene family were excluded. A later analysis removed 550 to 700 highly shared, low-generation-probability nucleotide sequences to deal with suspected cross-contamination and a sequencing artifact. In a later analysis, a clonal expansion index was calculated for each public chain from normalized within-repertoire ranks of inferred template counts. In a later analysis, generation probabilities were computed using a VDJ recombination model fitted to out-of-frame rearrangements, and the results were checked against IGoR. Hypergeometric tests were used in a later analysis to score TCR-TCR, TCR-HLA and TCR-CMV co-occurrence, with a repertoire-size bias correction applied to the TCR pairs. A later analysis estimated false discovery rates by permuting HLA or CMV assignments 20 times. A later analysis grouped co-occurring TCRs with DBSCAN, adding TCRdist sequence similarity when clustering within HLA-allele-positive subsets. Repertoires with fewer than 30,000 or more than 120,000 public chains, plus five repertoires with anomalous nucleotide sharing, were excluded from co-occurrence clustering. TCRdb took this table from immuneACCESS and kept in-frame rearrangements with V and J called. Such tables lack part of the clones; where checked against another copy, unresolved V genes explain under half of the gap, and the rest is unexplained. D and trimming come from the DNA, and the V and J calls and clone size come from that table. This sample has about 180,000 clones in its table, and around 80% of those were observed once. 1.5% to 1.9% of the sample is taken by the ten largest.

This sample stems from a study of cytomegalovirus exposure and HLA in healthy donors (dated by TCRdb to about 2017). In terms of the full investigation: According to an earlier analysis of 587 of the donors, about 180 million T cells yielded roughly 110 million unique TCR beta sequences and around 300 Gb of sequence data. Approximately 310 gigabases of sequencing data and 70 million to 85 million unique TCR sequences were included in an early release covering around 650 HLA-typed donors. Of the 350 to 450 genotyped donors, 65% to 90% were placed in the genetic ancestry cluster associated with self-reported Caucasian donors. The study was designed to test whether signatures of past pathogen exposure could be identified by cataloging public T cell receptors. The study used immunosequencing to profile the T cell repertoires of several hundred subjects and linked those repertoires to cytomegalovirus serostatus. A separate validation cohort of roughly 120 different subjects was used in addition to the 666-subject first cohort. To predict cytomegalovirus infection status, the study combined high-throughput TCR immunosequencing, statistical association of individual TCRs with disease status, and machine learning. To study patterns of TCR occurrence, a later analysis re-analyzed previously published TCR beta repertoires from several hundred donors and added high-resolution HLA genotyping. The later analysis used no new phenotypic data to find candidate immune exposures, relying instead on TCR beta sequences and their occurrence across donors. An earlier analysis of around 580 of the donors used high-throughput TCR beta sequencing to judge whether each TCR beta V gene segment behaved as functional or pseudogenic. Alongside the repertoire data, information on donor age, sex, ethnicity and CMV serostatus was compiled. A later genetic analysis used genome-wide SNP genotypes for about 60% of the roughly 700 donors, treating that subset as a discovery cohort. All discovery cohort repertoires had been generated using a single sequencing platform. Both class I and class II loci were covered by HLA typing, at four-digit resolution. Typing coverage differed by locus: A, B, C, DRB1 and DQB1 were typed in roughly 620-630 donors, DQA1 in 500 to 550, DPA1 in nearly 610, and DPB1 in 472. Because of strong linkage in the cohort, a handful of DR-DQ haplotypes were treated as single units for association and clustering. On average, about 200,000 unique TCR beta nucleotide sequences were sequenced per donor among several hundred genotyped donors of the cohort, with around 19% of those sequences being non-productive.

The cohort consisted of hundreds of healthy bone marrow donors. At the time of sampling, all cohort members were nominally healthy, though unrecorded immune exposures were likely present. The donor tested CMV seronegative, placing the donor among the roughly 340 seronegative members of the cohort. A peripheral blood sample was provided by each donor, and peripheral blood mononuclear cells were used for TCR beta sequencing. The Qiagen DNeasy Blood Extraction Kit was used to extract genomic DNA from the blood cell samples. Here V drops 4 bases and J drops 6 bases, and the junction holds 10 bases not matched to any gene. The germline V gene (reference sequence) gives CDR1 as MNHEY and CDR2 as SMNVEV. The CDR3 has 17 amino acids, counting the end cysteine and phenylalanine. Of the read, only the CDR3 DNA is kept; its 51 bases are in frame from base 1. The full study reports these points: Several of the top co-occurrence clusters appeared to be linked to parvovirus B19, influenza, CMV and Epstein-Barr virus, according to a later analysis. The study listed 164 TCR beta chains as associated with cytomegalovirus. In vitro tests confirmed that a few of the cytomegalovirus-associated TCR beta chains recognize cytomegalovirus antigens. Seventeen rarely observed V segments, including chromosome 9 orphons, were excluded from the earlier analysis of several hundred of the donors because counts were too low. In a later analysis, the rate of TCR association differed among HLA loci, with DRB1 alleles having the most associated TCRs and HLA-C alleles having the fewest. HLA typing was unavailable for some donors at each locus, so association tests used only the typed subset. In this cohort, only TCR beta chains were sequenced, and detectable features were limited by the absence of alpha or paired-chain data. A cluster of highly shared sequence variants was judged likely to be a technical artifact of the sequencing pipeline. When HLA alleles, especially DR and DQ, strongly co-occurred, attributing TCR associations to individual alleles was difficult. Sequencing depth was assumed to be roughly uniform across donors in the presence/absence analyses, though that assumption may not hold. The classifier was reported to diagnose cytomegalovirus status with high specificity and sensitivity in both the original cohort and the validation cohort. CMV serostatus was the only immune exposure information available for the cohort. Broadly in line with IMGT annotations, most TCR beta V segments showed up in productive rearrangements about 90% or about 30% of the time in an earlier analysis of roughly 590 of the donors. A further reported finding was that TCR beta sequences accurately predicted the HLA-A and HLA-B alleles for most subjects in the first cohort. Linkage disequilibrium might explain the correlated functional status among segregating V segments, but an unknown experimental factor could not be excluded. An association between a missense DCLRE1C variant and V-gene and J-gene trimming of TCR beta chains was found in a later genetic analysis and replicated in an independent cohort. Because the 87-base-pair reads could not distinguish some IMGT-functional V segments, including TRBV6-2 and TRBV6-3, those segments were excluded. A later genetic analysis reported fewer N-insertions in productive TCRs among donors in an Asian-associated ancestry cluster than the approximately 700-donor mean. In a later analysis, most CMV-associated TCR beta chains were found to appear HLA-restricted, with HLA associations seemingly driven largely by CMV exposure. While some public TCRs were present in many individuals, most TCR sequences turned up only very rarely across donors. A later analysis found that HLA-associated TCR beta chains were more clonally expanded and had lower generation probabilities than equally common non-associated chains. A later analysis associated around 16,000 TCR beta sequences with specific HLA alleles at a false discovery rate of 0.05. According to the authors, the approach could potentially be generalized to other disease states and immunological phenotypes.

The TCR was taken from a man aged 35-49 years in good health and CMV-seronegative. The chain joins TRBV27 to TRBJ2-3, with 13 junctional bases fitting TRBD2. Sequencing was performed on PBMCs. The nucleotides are TGTGCCAGCAGTTCACAACATACTAGCGGGGGGGCTGATACGCAGTATTTT. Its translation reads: CASSSQHTSGGADTQYF.